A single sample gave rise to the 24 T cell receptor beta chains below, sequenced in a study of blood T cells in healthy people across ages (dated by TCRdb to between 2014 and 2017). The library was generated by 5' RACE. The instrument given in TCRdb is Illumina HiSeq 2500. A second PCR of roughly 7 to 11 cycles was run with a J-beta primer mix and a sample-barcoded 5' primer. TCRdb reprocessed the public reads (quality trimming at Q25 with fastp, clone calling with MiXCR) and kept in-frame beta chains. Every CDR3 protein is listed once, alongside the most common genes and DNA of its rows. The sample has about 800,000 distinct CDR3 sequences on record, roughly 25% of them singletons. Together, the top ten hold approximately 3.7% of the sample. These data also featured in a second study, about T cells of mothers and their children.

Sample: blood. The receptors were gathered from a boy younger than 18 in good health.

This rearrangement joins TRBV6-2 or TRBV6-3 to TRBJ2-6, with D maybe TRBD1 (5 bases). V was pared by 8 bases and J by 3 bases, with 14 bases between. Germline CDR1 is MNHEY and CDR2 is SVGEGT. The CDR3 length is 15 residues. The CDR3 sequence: CASWGGLSGANVLTF. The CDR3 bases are TGTGCCAGCTGGGGCGGCCTAAGTGGGGCCAACGTCCTGACTTTC.

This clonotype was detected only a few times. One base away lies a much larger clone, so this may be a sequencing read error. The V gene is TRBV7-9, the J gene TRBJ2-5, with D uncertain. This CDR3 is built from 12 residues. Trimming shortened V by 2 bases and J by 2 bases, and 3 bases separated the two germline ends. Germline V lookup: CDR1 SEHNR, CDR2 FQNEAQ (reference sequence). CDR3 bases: TGTGCCAGCAGCTTAATGCAAGAGACCCAGTACTTC. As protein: CASSLMQETQYF. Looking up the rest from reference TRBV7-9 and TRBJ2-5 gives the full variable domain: DTGVSQNPRHKITKRGQNVTFRCDPISEHNRLYWYRQTLGQGPEFLTYFQNEAQLEKSRLLSDRFSAERPKGSFSTLEIQRTEQGDSAMYLCASSLMQETQYFGPGTRLLVL.

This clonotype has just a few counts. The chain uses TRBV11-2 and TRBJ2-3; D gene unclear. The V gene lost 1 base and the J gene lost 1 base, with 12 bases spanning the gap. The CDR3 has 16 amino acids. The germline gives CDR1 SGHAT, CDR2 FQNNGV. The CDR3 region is CASSLGFTARTDTQYF. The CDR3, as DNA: TGTGCCAGCAGCTTAGGATTCACAGCTCGCACAGATACGCAGTATTTT.

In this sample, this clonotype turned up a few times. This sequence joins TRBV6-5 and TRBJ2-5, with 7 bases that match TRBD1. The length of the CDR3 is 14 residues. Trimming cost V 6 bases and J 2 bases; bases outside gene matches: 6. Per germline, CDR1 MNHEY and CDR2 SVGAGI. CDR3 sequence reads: CASRPTGAQETQYF. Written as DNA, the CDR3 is TGTGCCAGCAGGCCCACAGGGGCGCAAGAGACCCAGTACTTC.

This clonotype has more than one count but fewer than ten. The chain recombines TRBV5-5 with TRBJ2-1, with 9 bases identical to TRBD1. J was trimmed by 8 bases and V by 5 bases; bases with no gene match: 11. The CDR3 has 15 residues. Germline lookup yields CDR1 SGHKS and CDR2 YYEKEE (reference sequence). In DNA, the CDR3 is TGTGCCAGCAGAAGGACAGGGGAAGCGTCGGATGAGCAGTTCTTC. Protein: CASRRTGEASDEQFF.

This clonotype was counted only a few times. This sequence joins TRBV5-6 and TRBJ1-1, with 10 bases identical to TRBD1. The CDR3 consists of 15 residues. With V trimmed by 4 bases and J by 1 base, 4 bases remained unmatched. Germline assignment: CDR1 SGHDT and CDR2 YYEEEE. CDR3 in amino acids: CASSRDRGKNTEAFF. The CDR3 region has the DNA TGTGCCAGCAGCCGGGACAGGGGAAAGAACACTGAAGCTTTCTTT.

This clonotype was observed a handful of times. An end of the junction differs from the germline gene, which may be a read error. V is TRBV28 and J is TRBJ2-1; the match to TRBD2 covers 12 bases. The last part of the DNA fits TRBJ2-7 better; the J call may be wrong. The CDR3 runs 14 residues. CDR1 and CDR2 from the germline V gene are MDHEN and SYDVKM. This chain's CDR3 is CAGRGLAGIYEQYF. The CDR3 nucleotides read TGTGCCGGCAGAGGACTAGCGGGAATCTACGAGCAGTACTTC.

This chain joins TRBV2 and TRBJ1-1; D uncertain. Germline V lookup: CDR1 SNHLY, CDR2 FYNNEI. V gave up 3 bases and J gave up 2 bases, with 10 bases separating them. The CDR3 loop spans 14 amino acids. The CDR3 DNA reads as TGTGCCAGCAGTGATGCCCCTACCAACACTGAAGCTTTCTTT. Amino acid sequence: CASSDAPTNTEAFF.

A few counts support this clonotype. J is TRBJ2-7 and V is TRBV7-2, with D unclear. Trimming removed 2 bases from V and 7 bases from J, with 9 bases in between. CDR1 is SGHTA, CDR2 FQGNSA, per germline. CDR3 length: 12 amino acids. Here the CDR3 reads CASSLTLGEQYF. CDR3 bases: TGTGCCAGCAGCTTAACTCTGGGGGAGCAGTACTTC. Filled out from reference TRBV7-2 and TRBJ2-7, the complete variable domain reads GAGVSQSPSNKVTEKGKDVELRCDPISGHTALYWYRQSLGQGLEFLIYFQGNSAPDKSGLPSDRFSAERTGGSVSTLTIQRTQQEDSAVYLCASSLTLGEQYFGPGTRLTVT.

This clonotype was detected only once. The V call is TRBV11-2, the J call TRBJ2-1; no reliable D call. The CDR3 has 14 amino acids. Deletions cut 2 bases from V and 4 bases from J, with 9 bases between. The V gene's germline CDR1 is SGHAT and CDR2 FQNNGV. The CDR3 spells CASSLSITYNEQFF. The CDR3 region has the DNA TGTGCCAGCAGCTTATCGATAACGTACAATGAGCAGTTCTTC.

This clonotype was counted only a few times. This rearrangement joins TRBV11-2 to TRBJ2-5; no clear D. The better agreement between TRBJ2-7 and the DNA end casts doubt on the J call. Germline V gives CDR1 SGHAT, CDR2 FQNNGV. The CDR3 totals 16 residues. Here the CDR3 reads CASSSPPGPQNHEQYF. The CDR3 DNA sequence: TGTGCCAGCAGCTCGCCTCCGGGCCCTCAAAACCACGAGCAGTACTTC.

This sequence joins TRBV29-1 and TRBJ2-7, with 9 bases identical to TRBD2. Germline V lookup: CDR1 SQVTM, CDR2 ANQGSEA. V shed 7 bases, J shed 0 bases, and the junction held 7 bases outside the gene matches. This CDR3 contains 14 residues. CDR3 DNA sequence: TGCAGCGCCAGACTAGCGGACCTCTCCTACGAGCAGTACTTC. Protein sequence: CSARLADLSYEQYF.

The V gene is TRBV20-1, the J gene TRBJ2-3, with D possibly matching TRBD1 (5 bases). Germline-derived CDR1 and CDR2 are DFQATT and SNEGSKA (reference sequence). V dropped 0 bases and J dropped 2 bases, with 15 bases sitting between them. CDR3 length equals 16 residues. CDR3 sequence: CSARDPQGGYTDTQYF. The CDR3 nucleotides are TGCAGTGCTAGAGATCCGCAGGGTGGTTACACAGATACGCAGTATTTT.

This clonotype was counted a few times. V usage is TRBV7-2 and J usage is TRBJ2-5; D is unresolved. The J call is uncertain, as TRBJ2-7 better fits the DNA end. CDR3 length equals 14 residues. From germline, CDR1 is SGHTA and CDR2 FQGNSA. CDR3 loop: CASSLEELNYEQYF. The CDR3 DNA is TGTGCCAGCAGCTTAGAGGAGCTAAACTACGAGCAGTACTTC.

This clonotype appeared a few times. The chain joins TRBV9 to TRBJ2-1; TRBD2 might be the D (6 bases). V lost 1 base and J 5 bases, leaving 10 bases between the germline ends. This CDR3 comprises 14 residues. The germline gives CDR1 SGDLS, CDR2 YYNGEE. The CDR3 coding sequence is TGTGCCAGCAGCGTAAGGTCTAGCGACAATGAGCAGTTCTTC. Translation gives CASSVRSSDNEQFF. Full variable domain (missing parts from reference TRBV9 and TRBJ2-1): DSGVTQTPKHLITATGQRVTLRCSPRSGDLSVYWYQQSLDQGLQFLIQYYNGEERAKGNILERFSAQQFPDLHSELNLSSLELGDSALYFCASSVRSSDNEQFFGPGTRLTVL.

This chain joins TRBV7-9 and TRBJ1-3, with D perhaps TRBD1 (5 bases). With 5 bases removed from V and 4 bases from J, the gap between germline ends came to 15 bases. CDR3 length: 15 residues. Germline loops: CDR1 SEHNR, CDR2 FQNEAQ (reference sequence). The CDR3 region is CASSRQGVRGNTIYF. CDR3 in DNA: TGTGCCAGCAGCAGGCAGGGAGTACGCGGAAACACCATATATTTT.

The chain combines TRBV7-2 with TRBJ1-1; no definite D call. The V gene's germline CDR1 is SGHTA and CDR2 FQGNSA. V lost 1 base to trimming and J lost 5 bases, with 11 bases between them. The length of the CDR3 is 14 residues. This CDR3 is CASSLEIVGTEAFF. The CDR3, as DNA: TGTGCCAGCAGCTTAGAGATTGTCGGTACTGAAGCTTTCTTT.

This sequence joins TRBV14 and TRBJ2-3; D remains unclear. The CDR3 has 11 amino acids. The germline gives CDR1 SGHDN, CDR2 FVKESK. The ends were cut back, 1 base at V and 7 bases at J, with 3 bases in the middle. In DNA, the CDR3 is TGTGCCAGCAGCCAAGCGAATACGCAGTATTTT. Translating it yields CASSQANTQYF.

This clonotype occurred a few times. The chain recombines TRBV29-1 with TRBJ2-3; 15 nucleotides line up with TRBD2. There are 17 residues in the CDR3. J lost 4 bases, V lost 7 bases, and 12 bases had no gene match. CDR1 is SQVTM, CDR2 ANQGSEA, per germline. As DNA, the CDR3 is TGCAGCGCCGAACGGACTAGCGGGAGGGCCGCGGCAGATACGCAGTATTTT. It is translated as CSAERTSGRAAADTQYF.

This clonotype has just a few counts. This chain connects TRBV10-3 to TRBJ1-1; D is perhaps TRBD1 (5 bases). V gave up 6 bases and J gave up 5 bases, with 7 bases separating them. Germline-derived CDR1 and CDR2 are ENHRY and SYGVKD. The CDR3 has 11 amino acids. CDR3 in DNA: TGTGCCATCAGGGGGGGAACTGAAGCTTTCTTT. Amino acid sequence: CAIRGGTEAFF.

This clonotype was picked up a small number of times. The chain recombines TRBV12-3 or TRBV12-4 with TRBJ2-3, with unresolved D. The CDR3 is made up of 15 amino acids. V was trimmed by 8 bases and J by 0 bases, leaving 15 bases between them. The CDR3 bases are TGTGCCAGCGAGTCGACGGCCACTAGCACAGATACGCAGTATTTT. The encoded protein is CASESTATSTDTQYF.

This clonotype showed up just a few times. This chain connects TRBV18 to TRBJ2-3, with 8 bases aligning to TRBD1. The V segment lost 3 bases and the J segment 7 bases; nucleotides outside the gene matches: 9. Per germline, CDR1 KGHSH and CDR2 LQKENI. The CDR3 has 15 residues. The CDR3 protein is CASSPQTGGPNTQYF. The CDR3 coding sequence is TGTGCCAGCTCACCGCAAACAGGGGGACCAAATACGCAGTATTTT. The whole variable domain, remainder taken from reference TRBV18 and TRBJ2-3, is NAGVMQNPRHLVRRRGQEARLRCSPMKGHSHVYWYRQLPEEGLKFMVYLQKENIIDESGMPKERFSAEFPKEGPSILRIQQVVRGDSAAYFCASSPQTGGPNTQYFGPGTRLTVL.

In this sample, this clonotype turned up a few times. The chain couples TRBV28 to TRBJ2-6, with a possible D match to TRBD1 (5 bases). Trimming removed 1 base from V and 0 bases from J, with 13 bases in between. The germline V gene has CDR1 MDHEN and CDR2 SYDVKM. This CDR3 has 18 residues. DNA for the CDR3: TGTGCCAGCAGTTTATACTATACAGGCCCCTCTGGGGCCAACGTCCTGACTTTC. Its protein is CASSLYYTGPSGANVLTF.

This chain's CDR3 is CASSLKGRQGWEKLFF. The CDR3 DNA sequence: TGTGCCAGCAGCTTGAAAGGCCGACAGGGGTGGGAAAAACTGTTTTTT. J is TRBJ1-4 and V is TRBV7-2; 8 bases are a match to TRBD1. The germline gives CDR1 SGHTA, CDR2 FQGNSA. CDR3 size: 16 residues. Germline trimming cut 3 bases from V and 8 bases from J; bases unmatched to any gene: 11.